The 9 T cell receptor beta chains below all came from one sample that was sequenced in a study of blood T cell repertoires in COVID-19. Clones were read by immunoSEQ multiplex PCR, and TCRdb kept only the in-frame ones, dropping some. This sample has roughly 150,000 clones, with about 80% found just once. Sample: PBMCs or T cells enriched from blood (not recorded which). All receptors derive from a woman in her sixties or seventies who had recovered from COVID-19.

CDR3 sequence: CSVYRTGGYEQYF. CDR3 in DNA: TGCAGCGTTTACAGGACAGGGGGCTACGAGCAGTACTTC. This chain uses TRBV29-1 with TRBJ2-7, with 10 bases that match TRBD1. CDR1 and CDR2 from the germline V gene are SQVTM and ANQGSEA. The junction had 4 bases not matched to a gene; V was cut back by 5 bases and J by 3 bases. The CDR3 length is 13 residues.

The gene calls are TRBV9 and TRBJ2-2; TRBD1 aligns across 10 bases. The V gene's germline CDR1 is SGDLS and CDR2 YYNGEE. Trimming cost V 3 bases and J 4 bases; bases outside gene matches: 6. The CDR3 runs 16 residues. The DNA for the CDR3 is TGTGCCAGCAGCGGATCCGGGACAGGGGTCACCGGGGAGCTGTTTTTT. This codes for CASSGSGTGVTGELFF.

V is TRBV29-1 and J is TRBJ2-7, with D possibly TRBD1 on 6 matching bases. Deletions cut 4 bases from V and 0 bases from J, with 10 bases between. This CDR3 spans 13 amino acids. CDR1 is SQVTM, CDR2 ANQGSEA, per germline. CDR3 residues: CSVARQDSYEQYF. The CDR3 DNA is TGCAGCGTTGCACGACAGGACTCCTACGAGCAGTACTTC.

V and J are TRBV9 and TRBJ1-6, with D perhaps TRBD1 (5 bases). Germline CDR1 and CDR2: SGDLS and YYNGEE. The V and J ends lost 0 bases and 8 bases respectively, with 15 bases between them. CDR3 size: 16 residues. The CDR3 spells CASSVAWGGSDSPLHF. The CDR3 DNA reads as TGTGCCAGCAGCGTAGCTTGGGGGGGTAGCGATTCACCCCTCCACTTT. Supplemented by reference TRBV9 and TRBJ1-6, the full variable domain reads DSGVTQTPKHLITATGQRVTLRCSPRSGDLSVYWYQQSLDQGLQFLIQYYNGEERAKGNILERFSAQQFPDLHSELNLSSLELGDSALYFCASSVAWGGSDSPLHFGNGTRLTVT.

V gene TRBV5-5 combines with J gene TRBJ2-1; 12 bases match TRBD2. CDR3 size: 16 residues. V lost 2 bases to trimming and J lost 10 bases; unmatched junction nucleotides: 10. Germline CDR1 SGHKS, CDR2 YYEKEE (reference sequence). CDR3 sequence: CASSFLPSGGANEQFF. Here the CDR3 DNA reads TGTGCCAGCAGCTTCTTGCCTAGCGGGGGGGCTAACGAGCAGTTCTTC.

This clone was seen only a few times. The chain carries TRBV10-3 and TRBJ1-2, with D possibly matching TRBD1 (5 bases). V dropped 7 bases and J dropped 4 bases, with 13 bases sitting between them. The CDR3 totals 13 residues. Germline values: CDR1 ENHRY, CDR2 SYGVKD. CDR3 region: CAIMRQGSYGYTF. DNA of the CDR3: TGTGCCATCATGAGGCAGGGTAGCTATGGCTACACCTTC.

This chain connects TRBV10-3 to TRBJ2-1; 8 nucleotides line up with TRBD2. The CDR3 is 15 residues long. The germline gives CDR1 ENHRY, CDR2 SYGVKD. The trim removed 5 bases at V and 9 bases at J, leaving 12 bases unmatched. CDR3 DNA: TGTGCCATCAGTCCGGGACTAGGGGGTGTGGCTGAGCAGTTCTTC. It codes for CAISPGLGGVAEQFF.

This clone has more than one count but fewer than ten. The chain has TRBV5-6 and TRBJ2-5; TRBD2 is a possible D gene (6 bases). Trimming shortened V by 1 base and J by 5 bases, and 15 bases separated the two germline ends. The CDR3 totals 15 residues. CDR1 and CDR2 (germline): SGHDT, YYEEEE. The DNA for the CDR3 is TGTGCCAGCAGCTTGCCGGCTGGGGGAGGTGAGACCCAGTACTTC. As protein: CASSLPAGGGETQYF.

The CDR3 sequence is CASSLSGILSGELFF. The CDR3 DNA is TGTGCCAGCAGTTTAAGCGGTATTTTATCTGGGGAGCTGTTTTTT. This chain links TRBV27 with TRBJ2-2; the D gene is possibly TRBD2 (5 bases). Between the trimmed V and J ends, which lost 2 bases and 8 bases, there was a span of 15 bases. The CDR3 totals 15 residues. The germline CDR1 and CDR2 sequences are MNHEY and SMNVEV (reference sequence).